The sequence of this TCR beta chain was determined in a study of T cell repertoires in cytomegalovirus infection. Study in general: Carrying CMV and the relevant HLA type showed in public TCR beta signatures.

Study outcomes and limitations: Dominant in the ex vivo response were TCR beta clonotypes restricted by HLA-C and specific for CMV.

TCRdb re-derived calls from the reads in MiXCR, one entry per CDR3 protein. The sample gives just under 550,000 distinct CDR3 sequences, around 27% of which show up once; roughly 13% is in the top ten. The ends were cut back, 0 bases at V and 0 bases at J, with 8 bases in the middle. There are 15 residues in the CDR3. Germline-derived CDR1 and CDR2 are LGHNA and YSLEER. On this clonotype: What it binds is not known.

Input material: PBMCs. The receptor was derived from a human donor in good health (CMV status not recorded). Some clones in this sample may be carry-over from other donors' samples. This chain connects TRBV4-3 to TRBJ1-1; D gene ambiguous. The CDR3 DNA follows: TGCGCCAGCAGCCAAGATCTTATGGTGAACACTGAAGCTTTCTTT. Translating it yields CASSQDLMVNTEAFF.